Listed below are T cell receptor beta chains from one sample, sequenced in a study of T cells after yellow fever vaccination. TCRdb called the 5' RACE reads again in MiXCR, with one record for every CDR3 protein. This table has more than 450,000 distinct CDR3 sequences, just over 20% appearing once. The sample here was PBMCs, taken around 3 weeks after the first yellow fever vaccination. Every receptor here comes from a man aged 18 to 30 who received the YFV17D yellow fever vaccine. CDR3s include the opening cysteine and the closing phenylalanine or tryptophan. A D gene is named only where the DNA matches it firmly. Size values are once, few and many counts, or a class for expanded clones, and some rows have none.

d_call j_call clone_size v_call cdr3_nt cdr3_aa
- TRBJ2-3 few TRBV7-3 TGTGCCAGCAGCTCCCTTGGGGTCGGGGGCACAGATACGCAGTATTTT CASSSLGVGGTDTQYF
- TRBJ2-4 - TRBV4-3 TGCGCCAGCAGCCAAGACCAGTTCTCGATAGCCAAAAACATTCAGTACTTC CASSQDQFSIAKNIQYF
TRBD2 TRBJ2-1 few TRBV9 TGTGCCAGCAGCGTAGTCGGGGGGGCCGATGAGCAGTTCTTC CASSVVGGADEQFF
- TRBJ2-3 few TRBV27 TGTGCCAGCAGTGAGGAAAGACTCAGCACAGATACGCAGTATTTT CASSEERLSTDTQYF
- TRBJ2-7 few TRBV6-2/TRBV6-3 TGTGCCAGCACCACGAGGGGGTGGACCTACGAGCAGTACTTC CASTTRGWTYEQYF
TRBD1 TRBJ2-5 few TRBV15 TGTGCCACCAGCAGTACAGGGGGCTGGGAGACCCAGTACTTC CATSSTGGWETQYF
TRBD1 TRBJ2-3 few TRBV6-2/TRBV6-3 TGTGCCAGCATTCCCGGGACAGGGGTCACAGATACGCAGTATTTT CASIPGTGVTDTQYF
- TRBJ1-1 - TRBV6-1 TGTGCCAGCAGACTTGAGCTCAGGGTTCGCACTGAAGCTTTCTTT CASRLELRVRTEAFF
- TRBJ1-4 - TRBV7-2 TGTGCCAGCAGCTTTAGGGCTACTAATGAAAAACTGTTTTTT CASSFRATNEKLFF
- TRBJ1-4 - TRBV5-1 TGCGCCAGCAGCGTGGGACTTCCCAATGAAAAACTGTTTTTT CASSVGLPNEKLFF
- TRBJ1-2 many TRBV4-3 TGCGCCAGCAGCCAAGATGGAGGGTCCCCGTCTGGCTACACCTTC CASSQDGGSPSGYTF
TRBD2 TRBJ2-3 - TRBV5-1 TGCGCCAGCAGGAGCGGGGGGCGAAGCACAGATACGCAGTATTTT CASRSGGRSTDTQYF
- TRBJ2-6 once TRBV19 TGTGCCAGTAGTGCGCAGGGTGTCGGGGCCAACGTCCTGACTTTC CASSAQGVGANVLTF
- TRBJ1-2 few TRBV9 TGTGCCAGCAGCTTGACAACAGGGAAAGCTAACTATGGCTACACCTTC CASSLTTGKANYGYTF
- TRBJ2-1 - TRBV5-6 TGTGCCAGCAGCTTGATTTGGGGAGCCAATCCCCCGAATGAGCAGTTCTTC CASSLIWGANPPNEQFF
- TRBJ2-6 few TRBV6-1 TGTGCCAGCAGTGAAGCAGGGTCTGGGGCCAACGTCCTGACTTTC CASSEAGSGANVLTF
- TRBJ2-1 - TRBV12-3/TRBV12-4 TGTGCCAGCAGTTTATCCAACAACAATGAGCAGTTCTTC CASSLSNNNEQFF